There are many counts of the clone carrying this T cell receptor (beta chain). Its specificity is not known. From the RACE reads, TCRdb called clonotypes with MiXCR, one entry per CDR3 protein. Here the sample spans about 65,000 distinct CDR3 sequences, approximately 6.1% being singletons. The data originate from a study of human T cells and chemical hapten exposure. General study findings and limits: Following DPC sensitization, TCRs present above 1 in 1000 frequency showed no change.

The CDR3 sequence is 14 residues long. Trimming shortened V by 3 bases and J by 1 base, and 7 bases separated the two germline ends. Time point denoted: healthy volunteer bleed at 6 weeks. The authors extracted total RNA from unfractionated whole blood. This clonotype originated in a female donor in good health. Some clones in this sample may be carry-over from other donors' samples. Sequences were obtained from whole blood. The chain combines TRBV12-3 or TRBV12-4 with TRBJ1-3; D remains unclear. The CDR3 coding sequence is TGTGCCAGCAGTTTCTTTACGTCTGGAAACACCATATATTTT. Amino acids: CASSFFTSGNTIYF.